This TCR beta chain was captured by sequencing in a study of cytomegalovirus exposure and HLA in healthy donors. V gave up 7 bases and J gave up 7 bases, with 11 bases separating them. This CDR3 is 13 amino acids long. Germline CDR1 is MNHNS and CDR2 is SASEGT. Use of 60 Vbeta and 13 Jbeta primers characterized the PCR. Here immunoSEQ multiplex PCR was the method, and the copy in TCRdb shows in-frame clones only, minus some. Among about 190,000 clones listed, less than 85% were seen once. Sequenced sample: PBMCs. This chain uses TRBV6-1 with TRBJ1-6; no clear D. The TCR comes from a man aged 25-40 years in good health and CMV-seropositive. CDR3 loop: CASKEATNSPLHF. In DNA form, the CDR3 reads TGTGCCAGCAAAGAGGCCACGAATTCACCCCTCCACTTT.